Listed here is a single T cell receptor beta chain. The antigen remains undetermined. These data belong to a study of STAT5B mutations in CD4+ large granular lymphocyte leukemia. Germline V gene data show CDR1 as SGHNT and CDR2 as YYREEE (reference sequence). This CDR3 has 14 amino acids. V shed 1 base, J shed 5 bases, and the junction held 0 bases outside the gene matches. In the original workflow: The detection floor for productive clonotype frequency was 2.59 x 10-5. Profiling relied on immunoSEQ multiplex PCR, and the TCRdb table lists in-frame clones only, not all of them. That table gives V, J and clone size, and the DNA gave D and trimming. Of roughly 30,000 clones in the sample, roughly 87% were seen once. Study-level results: CD4-sorted patient repertoires seemed more clonal than healthy CD4+ repertoires. TRBV06-family usage was enriched in top patient clones (8/27) versus controls (2/35).

The V gene is TRBV5-4, the J gene TRBJ2-5; 12 bases align to TRBD2. The sequence derives from a human donor in good health. The specimen was CD4+ T cells from blood buffy coats. DNA of the CDR3: TGTGCCAGCAGCTTGACTAGCGGGGGGGAGACCCAGTACTTC. Protein: CASSLTSGGETQYF.